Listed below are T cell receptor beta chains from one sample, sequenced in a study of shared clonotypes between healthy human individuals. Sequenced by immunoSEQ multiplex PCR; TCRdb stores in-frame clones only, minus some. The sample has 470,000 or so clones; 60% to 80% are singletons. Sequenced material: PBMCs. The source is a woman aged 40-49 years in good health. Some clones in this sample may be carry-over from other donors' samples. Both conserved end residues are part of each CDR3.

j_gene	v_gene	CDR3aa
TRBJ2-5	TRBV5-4	CASSAGLAGVGETQYF
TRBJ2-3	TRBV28	CASSFPGEGSHTQYF
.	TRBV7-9	CASSRGADQAYEQYF
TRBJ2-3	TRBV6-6	CASSYGDSFYTDTQYF
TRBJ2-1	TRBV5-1	CASSPSSGVYNEQFF
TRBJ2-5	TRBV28	CASNNEPEEETQYF
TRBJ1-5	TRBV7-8	CASSFRDQPQHF
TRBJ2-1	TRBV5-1	CASSLEGGRSDNEQFF
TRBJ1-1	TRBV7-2	CASSLWIGRNTEAFF
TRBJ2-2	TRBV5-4	CASSLAGFNTGELFF
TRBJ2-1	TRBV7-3	CASSPSHGEGEQFF
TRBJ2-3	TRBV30	CAWSVGRVSTDTQYF
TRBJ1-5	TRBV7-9	CASSPVGSDQPQHF
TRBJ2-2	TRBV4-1	CASSQESPQAMNTGELFF
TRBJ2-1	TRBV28	CASTKSPGSGSSYNEQFF
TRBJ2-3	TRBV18	CASSSRGLAGGADTQYF
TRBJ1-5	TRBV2	CASSVEGLSNQPQHF
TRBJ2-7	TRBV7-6	CASSAEPGLAGAGEQYF
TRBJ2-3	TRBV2	CASSVGGTDTQYF
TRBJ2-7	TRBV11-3	CASSPSGAHEQYF
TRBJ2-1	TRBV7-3	CASSLMPPGGGYGEQFF
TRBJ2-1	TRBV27	CASSLSGGSTSSGYYNEQFF
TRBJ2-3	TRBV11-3	CASSRREEQGTQYF
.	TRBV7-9	CASSLAVGVVYEQYF
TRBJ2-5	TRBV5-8	CASSFRGRGEETQYF
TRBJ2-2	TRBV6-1	CASSEADTGELFF
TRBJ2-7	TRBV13	CASSLGTVSYEQYF
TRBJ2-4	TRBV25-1	CASSAEDRGQKPIQYF
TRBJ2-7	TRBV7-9	CASSPSGLSSYEQYF
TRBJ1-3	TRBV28	CASSLIGGASGNTIYF
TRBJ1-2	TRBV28	CASSLRVYGYTF
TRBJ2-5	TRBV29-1	CSALGTGASVTQYF
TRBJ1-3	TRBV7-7	CASSATGGTIYF
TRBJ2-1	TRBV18	CASSPGTDNEQFF
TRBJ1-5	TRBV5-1	CASSPGQENQPQHF
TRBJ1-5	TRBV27	CASSLTITSNQPQHF
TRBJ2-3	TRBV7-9	CASSASGRTDTQYF
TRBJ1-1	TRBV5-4	CASSQIREDTEAFF
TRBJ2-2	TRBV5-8	CASSFGTSGSYGELFF
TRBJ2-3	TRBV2	CASRGVFESDTQYF